These 25 T cell receptor beta chains came from one sample sequenced in a study of blood T cell repertoires in COVID-19. Clones were read by immunoSEQ multiplex PCR, and TCRdb kept only the in-frame ones, dropping some. The sample consists of approximately 65,000 clones, under 95% of them appearing once. Input material: peripheral blood. All receptors derive from a man between 65 and 79 years old with active COVID-19.

The J gene is TRBJ2-2, the V gene TRBV9; TRBD1 matches at 7 bases. The CDR3 runs to 15 residues. The V segment lost 1 base and the J segment 5 bases; nucleotides outside the gene matches: 5. CDR1 is SGDLS and CDR2 is YYNGEE in the germline V gene. The CDR3: CASSVPSGGTGELFF. The CDR3 DNA follows: TGTGCCAGCAGCGTACCTTCAGGGGGAACCGGGGAGCTGTTTTTT.

In this sample, this clone turned up once. The V gene is TRBV29-1, the J gene TRBJ2-1; tentatively, D is TRBD1 (6 bases). The germline V gene encodes CDR1 SQVTM and CDR2 ANQGSEA. The ends were cut back, 7 bases at V and 1 base at J, with 11 bases in the middle. This CDR3 comprises 13 residues. CDR3 DNA sequence: TGCAGCGGCGGAACAGGGTCCTACAATGAGCAGTTCTTC. It yields the protein CSGGTGSYNEQFF.

J is TRBJ2-7 and V is TRBV7-2; D unclear. CDR1 and CDR2 from the germline V gene are SGHTA and FQGNSA. The ends were cut back, 2 bases at V and 3 bases at J, with 14 bases in the middle. The length of the CDR3 is 15 residues. In nucleotides, the CDR3 is TGTGCCAGCAGCTTACGGCATACAGATTACTACGAGCAGTACTTC. Amino acid sequence: CASSLRHTDYYEQYF.

This chain uses TRBV4-3 with TRBJ1-1; 7 nucleotides align to TRBD1. In germline, CDR1 is LGHNA, CDR2 YSLEER. There are 17 residues in the CDR3. The ends lost 3 bases at V and 0 bases at J; junction bases unmatched: 10. This CDR3 is CASSQHRQGLVNTEAFF. CDR3 coding DNA: TGCGCCAGCAGCCAGCACAGACAGGGTCTGGTGAACACTGAAGCTTTCTTT.

The chain employs TRBV2 and TRBJ1-1; 9 bases match TRBD1. Germline V gene lookup returns CDR1 SNHLY and CDR2 FYNNEI. This CDR3 contains 17 residues. V trimming: 6 bases; J trimming: 10 bases; junction bases outside the gene matches: 21. This CDR3 is CASSLLWGDRVSYGAFF. The DNA of the CDR3 is TGTGCCAGCAGCCTTCTGTGGGGGGACAGGGTTTCATATGGAGCTTTCTTT.

V gene TRBV6-2 or TRBV6-3 combines with J gene TRBJ2-1; 7 bases fit TRBD1. The germline CDR1 and CDR2 sequences are MNHEY and SVGEGT. The CDR3 totals 16 residues. The J segment lost 2 bases and the V segment lost 7 bases, leaving 11 bases of the junction unmatched. CDR3 DNA sequence: TGTGCCAGCAACCCTTATACAGGGGTCCCCTACAATGAGCAGTTCTTC. Amino acid sequence: CASNPYTGVPYNEQFF.

This chain joins TRBV7-7 and TRBJ2-7, with 11 positions matching TRBD2. In germline, CDR1 is SSHAT, CDR2 FNYEAQ (reference sequence). CDR3 length: 15 residues. The V and J ends lost 5 bases and 2 bases, in that order; junction bases with no gene match: 5. The CDR3 loop reads CASSQKLAGAYEQYV. The CDR3 nucleotides are TGTGCCAGCAGCCAAAAACTAGCGGGGGCCTACGAGCAGTACGTC.

The chain couples TRBV5-1 to TRBJ2-2, with D tentatively TRBD2 (5 bases). Germline values: CDR1 SGHRS, CDR2 YFSETQ. The V end was cut by 1 base, the J end by 7 bases, with 11 bases between. The CDR3 is 14 amino acids. The chain's CDR3 is CASSLSRGSGELFF. The CDR3 nucleotides are TGCGCCAGCAGCTTGAGCCGGGGTAGCGGGGAGCTGTTTTTT.

J is TRBJ2-2 and V is TRBV5-8; possible D gene TRBD1, 6 bases. V was clipped by 4 bases and J by 1 base, with 11 bases between them. The CDR3 runs to 15 residues. CDR1 and CDR2 from the germline V gene are SGHTS and YDEGEE. CDR3 sequence (DNA): TGTGCCAGCAGCCATGGACAGTTGAACACCGGGGAGCTGTTTTTT. It encodes CASSHGQLNTGELFF.

The chain links TRBV18 to TRBJ2-3, with a possible D match to TRBD1 (6 bases). V lost 4 bases, J lost 1 base, and 12 bases lay in between. There are 15 residues in the CDR3. Germline lookup yields CDR1 KGHSH and CDR2 LQKENI. The CDR3 bases are TGTGCCAGCTCACGAGAACAGGGCGGCACAGATACGCAGTATTTT. Translating gives CASSREQGGTDTQYF.

This rearrangement joins TRBV10-2 to TRBJ1-5; 7 nucleotides agree with TRBD1. The germline V gene encodes CDR1 WSHSY and CDR2 SAAADI. With V trimmed by 6 bases and J by 1 base, 6 bases remained unmatched. The CDR3 extends over 15 amino acids. The CDR3 reads CASRKGGVSNQPQHF. CDR3 bases: TGCGCCAGCAGAAAAGGGGGCGTAAGCAATCAGCCCCAGCATTTT.

V and J are TRBV10-3 and TRBJ1-2; no clear D. Per the germline V gene, CDR1 is ENHRY and CDR2 is SYGVKD. Trimming removed 3 bases at V and 3 bases at J, with 8 bases between. The CDR3 contains 13 residues. The CDR3 bases are TGTGCCATCAGTGATGGACTCCACTATGGCTACACCTTC. Translating it yields CAISDGLHYGYTF.

This rearrangement joins TRBV6-2 or TRBV6-3 to TRBJ1-2, with 7 bases identical to TRBD1. Trimming at V came to 6 bases and at J to 5 bases, leaving 9 bases not matched to a gene. Per the germline V gene, CDR1 is MNHEY and CDR2 is SVGEGT. The CDR3 sequence is 14 residues long. The CDR3 DNA reads as TGTGCCAGCAGCCGTTGGGGACAGCTTTATGGCTACACCTTC. Translation gives CASSRWGQLYGYTF.

V gene TRBV23-1 combines with J gene TRBJ1-5; D gene ambiguous. TRBV23-1 is noted as an ORF with a role that remains uncertain. With 4 bases removed from V and 1 base from J, the gap between germline ends came to 11 bases. This CDR3 has 15 amino acids. CDR3 bases: TGCGCCAGCAGTCTTGGAAGGCGGAGCAATCAGCCCCAGCATTTT. Its protein product is CASSLGRRSNQPQHF.

J is TRBJ2-5 and V is TRBV7-2; no clear D. Trimming removed 0 bases at V and 5 bases at J, with 10 bases between. Germline V CDR1 and CDR2: SGHTA, FQGNSA. This CDR3 has 14 amino acids. CDR3 DNA: TGTGCCAGCAGCTTAGCGAGGCTCCGCGAGACCCAGTACTTC. It translates to CASSLARLRETQYF. The full variable domain, in which reference TRBV7-2 and TRBJ2-5 provide the parts outside the CDR3, is GAGVSQSPSNKVTEKGKDVELRCDPISGHTALYWYRQSLGQGLEFLIYFQGNSAPDKSGLPSDRFSAERTGGSVSTLTIQRTQQEDSAVYLCASSLARLRETQYFGPGTRLLVL.

This clone has only one observation. V gene TRBV7-2 combines with J gene TRBJ2-6; 8 bases match TRBD2. Germline V CDR1 and CDR2: SGHTA, FQGNSA. CDR3 length equals 16 residues. The ends lost 6 bases at V and 0 bases at J; junction bases unmatched: 4. In DNA form, the CDR3 reads TGTGCCAGCAGTCTCGGGGGGGCCTCTGGGGCCAACGTCCTGACTTTC. Translated: CASSLGGASGANVLTF.

The V gene is TRBV6-5, the J gene TRBJ2-6; D remains ambiguous. Per the germline V gene, CDR1 is MNHEY and CDR2 is SVGAGI. This CDR3 has 14 residues. The V end was cut by 7 bases, the J end by 0 bases, with 7 bases between. The CDR3 protein is CASTSLSGANVLTF. For the CDR3, the DNA is TGTGCCAGCACCTCACTCTCTGGGGCCAACGTCCTGACTTTC.

This chain links TRBV7-3 with TRBJ2-2; 7 positions match TRBD2. In germline, CDR1 is SGHTA, CDR2 FQGTGA. This CDR3 has 18 amino acids. Trimming at V came to 0 bases and at J to 0 bases, leaving 7 bases not matched to a gene. This chain's CDR3 is CASSLTSRGLTNTGELFF. In DNA form, the CDR3 reads TGTGCCAGCAGCTTAACTTCCCGGGGACTAACGAACACCGGGGAGCTGTTTTTT.

This chain joins TRBV4-3 and TRBJ2-7; 7 bases match TRBD1. The CDR3 runs to 13 residues. The germline CDR1 and CDR2 sequences are LGHNA and YSLEER. The V gene end was trimmed by 1 base and the J gene end by 6 bases; junction bases not matched to a gene: 3. The CDR3 protein is CASSQVRDSEQYF. In DNA form, the CDR3 reads TGCGCCAGCAGCCAAGTCCGGGACAGCGAGCAGTACTTC.

The chain is built from TRBV2 and TRBJ2-3; 12 bases fit TRBD2. Germline trimming cut 2 bases from V and 8 bases from J; bases unmatched to any gene: 5. Per the germline V gene, CDR1 is SNHLY and CDR2 is FYNNEI. The CDR3 totals 15 residues. CDR3 sequence reads: CASSELAGGLGTQYF. The DNA of the CDR3 is TGTGCCAGCAGTGAACTAGCGGGGGGGCTGGGTACGCAGTATTTT.

The chain is built from TRBV3-1 (or the pseudogene TRBV3-2) and TRBJ2-2, with D possibly matching TRBD2 (5 bases). Germline values: CDR1 LGHDT, CDR2 YNNKEL (reference sequence). CDR3 size: 15 residues. Trimming shortened V by 4 bases and J by 2 bases, and 11 bases separated the two germline ends. The CDR3 DNA reads TGTGCCAGCAGCCTCCGGGATGAAAACACCGGGGAGCTGTTTTTT. Translation gives CASSLRDENTGELFF.

This clone occurred a few times. The chain combines TRBV7-9 with TRBJ1-3; 9 nucleotides match TRBD1. The germline CDR1 and CDR2 sequences are SEHNR and FQNEAQ (reference sequence). V shed 3 bases and J 4 bases; nucleotides not matched to a gene: 1. CDR3 size: 14 residues. The CDR3, as DNA: TGTGCCAGCAGCTTGGGACAGGGCGGAAACACCATATATTTT. Its protein is CASSLGQGGNTIYF.

The gene calls are TRBV5-4 and TRBJ2-1; 8 positions agree with TRBD2. V was pared by 3 bases and J by 1 base, with 6 bases of the junction left unmatched. The CDR3 totals 16 residues. Germline V gives CDR1 SGHNT, CDR2 YYREEE (reference sequence). Here the CDR3 DNA reads TGTGCCAGCAGCTCACATAGCGGGGTATCCTACAATGAGCAGTTCTTC. Translation: CASSSHSGVSYNEQFF.

This clone was found once. The chain employs TRBV10-2 and TRBJ1-5; unclear D gene. V lost 6 bases, J lost 3 bases, and 6 bases lay in between. The CDR3 spans 12 residues. Germline CDR1 reads WSHSY; CDR2 reads SAAADI. CDR3 coding DNA: TGCGCCAGCAGGGCTCCCAATCAGCCCCAGCATTTT. It specifies CASRAPNQPQHF.

The chain employs TRBV27 and TRBJ2-7, with 9 positions matching TRBD2. Per germline, CDR1 MNHEY and CDR2 SMNVEV (reference sequence). V lost 0 bases to trimming and J lost 4 bases; unmatched junction nucleotides: 4. This CDR3 contains 15 residues. The CDR3 protein is CASSLSGLARYEQYF. CDR3 sequence (DNA): TGTGCCAGCAGTTTATCGGGACTAGCTCGGTACGAGCAGTACTTC.